The TCR beta chain under discussion was sequenced for a study of blood T cell repertoires in COVID-19. For the study at large: The United States, Italy and Spain were the sources of the acute and convalescent COVID-19 samples.

In this sample, this clone turned up once. The Seattle patients joined while their infection was active and were tracked longitudinally afterward. Profiled with immunoSEQ multiplex PCR; TCRdb holds only in-frame clones, not every one. Of about 240,000 clones listed, about 82% are singletons. Trimming stripped 4 bases from V and 7 bases from J, with 13 bases between. The CDR3 extends over 13 amino acids. The germline gives CDR1 SNHLY, CDR2 FYNNEI. The chain recombines TRBV2 with TRBJ1-2, with D perhaps TRBD1 (6 bases). The sequence came from a man over 45 with COVID-19, enrolled during active disease. The sample consisted of peripheral blood. The CDR3 DNA follows: TGTGCCAGCAGTGCCCGGGACACTGGTGGCTACACCTTC. Amino acid sequence: CASSARDTGGYTF.